These T cell receptor beta chains were read from a single sample in a study of blood T cell repertoires in COVID-19. Libraries were prepared by immunoSEQ multiplex PCR; TCRdb keeps only in-frame clonotypes and omits some of them. There are 110,000 or so clones in the sample; more than 70% occur only once, and around 6% lies in the top ten. Sequencing input: peripheral blood. These receptors originate from a woman aged 60-75 years with COVID-19, enrolled during active disease. The CDR3 runs from the conserved cysteine through the conserved F or W. Fields, in order: D gene, V gene, clone size, CDR3 length, J gene, CDR3 protein, CDR3 DNA. D genes are given only for firm matches. Clone size is shown for a subset of rows, as once, few, many or a class of expanded clone.

D gene: -
V gene: TRBV21-1
clone size: -
CDR3 length: 15
J gene: TRBJ1-2
CDR3 protein: CASNRDREGNYGYTF
CDR3 DNA: TGTGCCAGCAACCGAGACAGGGAAGGGAACTATGGCTACACCTTC

D gene: -
V gene: TRBV5-1
clone size: -
CDR3 length: 13
J gene: TRBJ1-1
CDR3 protein: CASSFATNTEAFF
CDR3 DNA: TGCGCCAGCAGCTTTGCCACTAACACTGAAGCTTTCTTT

D gene: -
V gene: TRBV7-9
clone size: few
CDR3 length: 14
J gene: TRBJ1-3
CDR3 protein: CASSLAGDGNTIYF
CDR3 DNA: TGTGCCAGCAGCTTAGCAGGGGATGGAAACACCATATATTTT

D gene: -
V gene: TRBV4-1
clone size: -
CDR3 length: 14
J gene: TRBJ1-2
CDR3 protein: CASSQEHRNYGYTF
CDR3 DNA: TGCGCCAGCAGCCAAGAACACAGGAACTATGGCTACACCTTC

D gene: TRBD2
V gene: TRBV2
clone size: once
CDR3 length: 16
J gene: TRBJ2-5
CDR3 protein: CASSELAGGVKETQYF
CDR3 DNA: TGTGCCAGCAGTGAACTAGCGGGGGGGGTGAAAGAGACCCAGTACTTC

D gene: -
V gene: TRBV5-4
clone size: -
CDR3 length: 15
J gene: TRBJ2-1
CDR3 protein: CASSPGQSSYNEQFF
CDR3 DNA: TGTGCCAGCAGCCCTGGACAGAGCTCCTACAATGAGCAGTTCTTC

D gene: -
V gene: TRBV18
clone size: -
CDR3 length: 15
J gene: TRBJ1-2
CDR3 protein: CASSRDGAGDNGYTF
CDR3 DNA: TGTGCCAGCTCACGTGATGGTGCCGGGGACAATGGCTACACCTTC

D gene: TRBD1
V gene: TRBV4-1
clone size: few
CDR3 length: 18
J gene: TRBJ1-1
CDR3 protein: CASSQEGTDISSNTEAFF
CDR3 DNA: TGCGCCAGCAGCCAGGAGGGGACAGATATTTCCTCTAACACTGAAGCTTTCTTT

D gene: TRBD1
V gene: TRBV4-1
clone size: -
CDR3 length: 17
J gene: TRBJ1-5
CDR3 protein: CASSQDGTGGLNQPQHF
CDR3 DNA: TGCGCCAGCAGCCAAGATGGAACAGGGGGCCTCAATCAGCCCCAGCATTTT

D gene: -
V gene: TRBV7-8
clone size: -
CDR3 length: 13
J gene: TRBJ2-5
CDR3 protein: CASRIRGQETQYF
CDR3 DNA: TGTGCCAGCAGGATAAGGGGGCAAGAGACCCAGTACTTC

D gene: TRBD2
V gene: TRBV11-2
clone size: once
CDR3 length: 18
J gene: TRBJ2-1
CDR3 protein: CASSYGTPGLAGGRKQFF
CDR3 DNA: TGTGCCAGCAGCTACGGAACTCCGGGACTAGCGGGGGGGCGCAAGCAGTTCTTC

D gene: -
V gene: TRBV7-8
clone size: -
CDR3 length: 15
J gene: TRBJ2-7
CDR3 protein: CASSFQEMSSYEQYF
CDR3 DNA: TGTGCCAGCAGCTTTCAGGAAATGAGCTCCTACGAGCAGTACTTC

D gene: TRBD1
V gene: TRBV6-1
clone size: -
CDR3 length: 16
J gene: TRBJ2-3
CDR3 protein: CASSDQGQLNTDTQYF
CDR3 DNA: TGTGCCAGCAGTGACCAGGGACAGTTAAACACAGATACGCAGTATTTT

D gene: -
V gene: TRBV18
clone size: -
CDR3 length: 15
J gene: TRBJ1-4
CDR3 protein: CASSRSTDSYEKLFF
CDR3 DNA: TGTGCCAGCTCACGCTCCACGGACAGCTATGAAAAACTGTTTTTT

D gene: TRBD1
V gene: TRBV2
clone size: -
CDR3 length: 17
J gene: TRBJ1-3
CDR3 protein: CASISFRRQGAGNTIYF
CDR3 DNA: TGTGCCAGCATTTCCTTTCGGAGACAGGGCGCTGGAAACACCATATATTTT

D gene: TRBD2
V gene: TRBV19
clone size: -
CDR3 length: 14
J gene: TRBJ2-7
CDR3 protein: CASSRLAGSPEQYF
CDR3 DNA: TGTGCCAGTAGTCGGCTAGCGGGTTCCCCCGAGCAGTACTTC

D gene: TRBD2
V gene: TRBV2
clone size: once
CDR3 length: 15
J gene: TRBJ2-7
CDR3 protein: CASSDGSGGPYEQYF
CDR3 DNA: TGTGCCAGCAGTGATGGTAGCGGGGGGCCTTACGAGCAGTACTTC

D gene: -
V gene: TRBV7-9
clone size: -
CDR3 length: 15
J gene: TRBJ1-1
CDR3 protein: CASSLGLPGGTEAFF
CDR3 DNA: TGTGCCAGCAGCCTGGGACTTCCCGGGGGCACTGAAGCTTTCTTT

D gene: TRBD1
V gene: TRBV7-9
clone size: -
CDR3 length: 14
J gene: TRBJ2-7
CDR3 protein: CASSLRTGGYEQYF
CDR3 DNA: TGTGCCAGCAGCTTAAGGACAGGGGGCTACGAGCAGTACTTC

D gene: -
V gene: TRBV10-3
clone size: once
CDR3 length: 12
J gene: TRBJ1-5
CDR3 protein: CATRQGNQPQHF
CDR3 DNA: TGTGCCACCAGACAGGGCAATCAGCCCCAGCATTTT

D gene: TRBD1
V gene: TRBV7-9
clone size: few
CDR3 length: 16
J gene: TRBJ1-2
CDR3 protein: CASSPGRDRDLYGYTF
CDR3 DNA: TGTGCCAGCAGCCCAGGACGGGACAGGGATCTGTATGGCTACACCTTC

D gene: -
V gene: TRBV7-8
clone size: -
CDR3 length: 15
J gene: TRBJ1-3
CDR3 protein: CASSVTGSGGDTIYF
CDR3 DNA: TGTGCCAGCAGCGTTACGGGGTCGGGCGGAGACACCATATATTTT

D gene: -
V gene: TRBV10-2
clone size: -
CDR3 length: 14
J gene: TRBJ1-5
CDR3 protein: CATASEGGNQPQHF
CDR3 DNA: TGCGCCACCGCTTCCGAGGGGGGCAATCAGCCCCAGCATTTT

D gene: TRBD2
V gene: TRBV9
clone size: -
CDR3 length: 17
J gene: TRBJ2-3
CDR3 protein: CASSVVGPSGGTDTQYF
CDR3 DNA: TGTGCCAGCAGCGTAGTAGGCCCCAGCGGGGGCACAGATACGCAGTATTTT

D gene: -
V gene: TRBV5-1
clone size: once
CDR3 length: 15
J gene: TRBJ1-1
CDR3 protein: CASSPAPDRETEAFF
CDR3 DNA: TGCGCCAGCAGCCCGGCCCCGGACAGAGAAACTGAAGCTTTCTTT

D gene: TRBD1
V gene: TRBV30
clone size: -
CDR3 length: 15
J gene: TRBJ1-4
CDR3 protein: CAWTPSGQPNEKLFF
CDR3 DNA: TGTGCCTGGACCCCCTCGGGACAGCCTAATGAAAAACTGTTTTTT

D gene: -
V gene: TRBV3-1/TRBV3-2
clone size: -
CDR3 length: 11
J gene: TRBJ1-1
CDR3 protein: CASSQAAEAFF
CDR3 DNA: TGTGCCAGCAGCCAAGCGGCTGAAGCTTTCTTT

D gene: -
V gene: TRBV12-5
clone size: -
CDR3 length: 16
J gene: TRBJ2-1
CDR3 protein: CASGRFRGRLSGEQFF
CDR3 DNA: TGTGCTAGTGGAAGATTCAGGGGCCGCTTGAGTGGTGAGCAGTTCTTC

D gene: TRBD2
V gene: TRBV27
clone size: -
CDR3 length: 18
J gene: TRBJ2-1
CDR3 protein: CASSLTPPSSGGDNEQFF
CDR3 DNA: TGTGCCAGCAGTTTAACCCCTCCCTCTAGCGGGGGAGACAATGAGCAGTTCTTC

D gene: -
V gene: TRBV10-3
clone size: many
CDR3 length: 16
J gene: TRBJ1-6
CDR3 protein: CAIQQGRVDVDSPLHF
CDR3 DNA: TGTGCCATCCAGCAGGGGCGCGTTGATGTAGATTCACCCCTCCACTTT

D gene: TRBD1
V gene: TRBV3-1/TRBV3-2
clone size: -
CDR3 length: 15
J gene: TRBJ1-1
CDR3 protein: CASSQTGPGNTEAFF
CDR3 DNA: TGTGCCAGCAGCCAGACAGGGCCGGGGAACACTGAAGCTTTCTTT

D gene: -
V gene: TRBV18
clone size: -
CDR3 length: 15
J gene: TRBJ1-5
CDR3 protein: CASSPETGSNQPQHF
CDR3 DNA: TGTGCCAGCTCACCAGAGACAGGTAGCAATCAGCCCCAGCATTTT

D gene: -
V gene: TRBV7-8
clone size: -
CDR3 length: 15
J gene: TRBJ1-5
CDR3 protein: CASSSRTAFNQPQHF
CDR3 DNA: TGTGCCAGCAGCTCCCGGACAGCCTTCAATCAGCCCCAGCATTTT

D gene: -
V gene: TRBV18
clone size: -
CDR3 length: 15
J gene: TRBJ1-2
CDR3 protein: CASSPNEGVDYGYTF
CDR3 DNA: TGTGCCAGCTCACCGAACGAGGGGGTCGACTATGGCTACACCTTC

D gene: -
V gene: TRBV7-9
clone size: -
CDR3 length: 15
J gene: TRBJ1-5
CDR3 protein: CASSRQGNSNQPQHF
CDR3 DNA: TGTGCCAGCAGCAGGCAGGGGAACAGCAATCAGCCCCAGCATTTT

D gene: TRBD2
V gene: TRBV4-3
clone size: -
CDR3 length: 17
J gene: TRBJ2-3
CDR3 protein: CASSQSTGLVASDTQYF
CDR3 DNA: TGCGCCAGCAGCCAGTCAACTGGACTAGTGGCGTCAGATACGCAGTATTTT

D gene: -
V gene: TRBV6-5
clone size: -
CDR3 length: 15
J gene: TRBJ1-1
CDR3 protein: CASSYGQNPNTEAFF
CDR3 DNA: TGTGCCAGCAGTTACGGACAGAACCCGAACACTGAAGCTTTCTTT

D gene: -
V gene: TRBV19
clone size: -
CDR3 length: 14
J gene: TRBJ2-7
CDR3 protein: CASSIIFQSYEQYF
CDR3 DNA: TGTGCCAGTAGTATAATCTTCCAGTCCTACGAGCAGTACTTC

D gene: -
V gene: TRBV2
clone size: -
CDR3 length: 13
J gene: TRBJ1-5
CDR3 protein: CASSWDRGQPQHF
CDR3 DNA: TGTGCCAGCAGTTGGGACCGGGGGCAGCCCCAGCATTTT

D gene: TRBD1
V gene: TRBV5-1
clone size: -
CDR3 length: 16
J gene: TRBJ2-1
CDR3 protein: CASSSLPGQPYTEQFF
CDR3 DNA: TGCGCCAGCAGCTCACTCCCGGGACAGCCCTACACTGAGCAGTTCTTC

D gene: TRBD1
V gene: TRBV5-1
clone size: -
CDR3 length: 14
J gene: TRBJ1-2
CDR3 protein: CASRRTGENYGYTF
CDR3 DNA: TGCGCCAGCAGACGGACAGGGGAAAACTATGGCTACACCTTC

D gene: -
V gene: TRBV4-3
clone size: -
CDR3 length: 15
J gene: TRBJ2-7
CDR3 protein: CASSQERQDIYEQYF
CDR3 DNA: TGCGCCAGCAGCCAAGAAAGACAGGATATCTACGAGCAGTACTTC

D gene: -
V gene: TRBV9
clone size: -
CDR3 length: 15
J gene: TRBJ2-5
CDR3 protein: CASSVLSGIEETQYF
CDR3 DNA: TGTGCCAGCAGCGTACTGTCGGGGATTGAAGAGACCCAGTACTTC

D gene: TRBD1
V gene: TRBV30
clone size: few
CDR3 length: 16
J gene: TRBJ1-1
CDR3 protein: CAWYRDRVVGNTEAFF
CDR3 DNA: TGTGCCTGGTACCGGGACAGGGTAGTAGGAAACACTGAAGCTTTCTTT

D gene: TRBD1
V gene: TRBV7-7
clone size: -
CDR3 length: 16
J gene: TRBJ2-7
CDR3 protein: CASSPRDRVPPYEQYF
CDR3 DNA: TGTGCCAGCAGCCCCCGGGACAGGGTACCTCCCTACGAGCAGTACTTC

D gene: TRBD1
V gene: TRBV18
clone size: -
CDR3 length: 16
J gene: TRBJ1-5
CDR3 protein: CASSRGTGGINQPQHF
CDR3 DNA: TGTGCCAGCTCACGGGGGACAGGGGGAATCAATCAGCCCCAGCATTTT

D gene: -
V gene: TRBV5-8
clone size: -
CDR3 length: 14
J gene: TRBJ1-4
CDR3 protein: CASSLVQGFEKLFF
CDR3 DNA: TGTGCCAGCAGTTTGGTCCAGGGTTTTGAAAAACTGTTTTTT

D gene: -
V gene: TRBV9
clone size: -
CDR3 length: 16
J gene: TRBJ1-3
CDR3 protein: CASSVELLTHVNTIYF
CDR3 DNA: TGTGCCAGCAGCGTAGAGTTACTTACCCATGTGAACACCATATATTTT

D gene: TRBD2
V gene: TRBV7-9
clone size: -
CDR3 length: 16
J gene: TRBJ2-5
CDR3 protein: CASSTSLSGGRETQYF
CDR3 DNA: TGTGCCAGCAGCACCTCTTTGTCGGGGGGGCGAGAGACCCAGTACTTC

D gene: -
V gene: TRBV9
clone size: -
CDR3 length: 16
J gene: TRBJ1-1
CDR3 protein: CASSEGFGAPNTEAFF
CDR3 DNA: TGTGCCAGCAGCGAGGGGTTCGGAGCCCCGAACACTGAAGCTTTCTTT

D gene: -
V gene: TRBV19
clone size: once
CDR3 length: 14
J gene: TRBJ2-4
CDR3 protein: CASSTGLAKNIQYF
CDR3 DNA: TGTGCCAGTAGTACAGGGTTGGCCAAAAACATTCAGTACTTC

D gene: TRBD1
V gene: TRBV6-2/TRBV6-3
clone size: -
CDR3 length: 14
J gene: TRBJ2-7
CDR3 protein: CASSDRAWGYEQYF
CDR3 DNA: TGTGCCAGCAGTGACAGGGCATGGGGCTACGAGCAGTACTTC

D gene: TRBD1
V gene: TRBV27
clone size: -
CDR3 length: 17
J gene: TRBJ1-2
CDR3 protein: CASSLTTGTGFNYGYTF
CDR3 DNA: TGTGCCAGCAGTTTAACGACAGGGACCGGTTTTAACTATGGCTACACCTTC

D gene: -
V gene: TRBV19
clone size: -
CDR3 length: 17
J gene: TRBJ1-2
CDR3 protein: CASSTPGHQRSKDGYTF
CDR3 DNA: TGTGCCAGTAGTACCCCGGGACACCAGAGATCTAAGGATGGCTACACCTTC

D gene: TRBD1
V gene: TRBV5-1
clone size: -
CDR3 length: 17
J gene: TRBJ1-4
CDR3 protein: CASSLGAQTGGYEKLFF
CDR3 DNA: TGCGCCAGCAGCTTGGGGGCCCAGACAGGGGGGTATGAAAAACTGTTTTTT

D gene: -
V gene: TRBV6-4
clone size: -
CDR3 length: 12
J gene: TRBJ1-2
CDR3 protein: CASSDRGYGYTF
CDR3 DNA: TGTGCCAGCAGTGACAGGGGGTATGGCTACACCTTC

D gene: -
V gene: TRBV20-1
clone size: -
CDR3 length: 14
J gene: TRBJ1-2
CDR3 protein: CSASGREFNYGYTF
CDR3 DNA: TGCAGTGCTAGTGGCCGGGAATTTAACTATGGCTACACCTTC

D gene: TRBD1
V gene: TRBV14
clone size: -
CDR3 length: 15
J gene: TRBJ2-1
CDR3 protein: CASSQGQGFYNEQFF
CDR3 DNA: TGTGCCAGCAGCCAAGGACAGGGGTTTTACAATGAGCAGTTCTTC